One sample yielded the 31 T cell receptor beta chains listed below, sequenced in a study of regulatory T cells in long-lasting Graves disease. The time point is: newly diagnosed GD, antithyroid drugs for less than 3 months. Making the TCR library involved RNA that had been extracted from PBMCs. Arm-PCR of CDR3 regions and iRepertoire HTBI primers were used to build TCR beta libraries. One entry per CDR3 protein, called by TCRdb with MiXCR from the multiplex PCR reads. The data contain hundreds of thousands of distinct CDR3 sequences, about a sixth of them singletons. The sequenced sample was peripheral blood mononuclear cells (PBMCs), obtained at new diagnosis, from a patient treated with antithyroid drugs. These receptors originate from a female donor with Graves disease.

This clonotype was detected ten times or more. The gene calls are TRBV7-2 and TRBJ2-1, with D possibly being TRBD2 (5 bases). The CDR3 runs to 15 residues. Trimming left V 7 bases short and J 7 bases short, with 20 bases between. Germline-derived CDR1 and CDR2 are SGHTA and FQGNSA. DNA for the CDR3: TGTGCCAGCATCTCCCCAAGGGAGAGAGGGAATGAGCAGTTCTTC. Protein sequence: CASISPRERGNEQFF.

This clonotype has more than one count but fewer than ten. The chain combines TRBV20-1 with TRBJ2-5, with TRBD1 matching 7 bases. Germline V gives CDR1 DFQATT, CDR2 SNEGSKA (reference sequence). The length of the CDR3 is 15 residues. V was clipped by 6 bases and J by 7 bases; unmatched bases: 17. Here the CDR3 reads CSALRGQGKRWTQYF. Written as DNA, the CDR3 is TGCAGTGCCCTTAGGGGGCAGGGTAAAAGATGGACCCAGTACTTC.

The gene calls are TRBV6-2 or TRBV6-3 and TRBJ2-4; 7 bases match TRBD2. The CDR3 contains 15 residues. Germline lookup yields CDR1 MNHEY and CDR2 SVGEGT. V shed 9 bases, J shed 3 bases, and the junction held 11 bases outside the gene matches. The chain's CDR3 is CARVVSAGDKNIQYF. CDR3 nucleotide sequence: TGTGCCAGGGTCGTATCGGCGGGGGACAAAAACATTCAGTACTTC.

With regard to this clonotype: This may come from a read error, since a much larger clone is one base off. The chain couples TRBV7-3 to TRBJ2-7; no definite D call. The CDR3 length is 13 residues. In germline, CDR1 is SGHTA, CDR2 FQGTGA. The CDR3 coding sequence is TGTGCCGGCAGCTTAAGGTGGGGCTACGAGCAGTACTTC. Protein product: CAGSLRWGYEQYF.

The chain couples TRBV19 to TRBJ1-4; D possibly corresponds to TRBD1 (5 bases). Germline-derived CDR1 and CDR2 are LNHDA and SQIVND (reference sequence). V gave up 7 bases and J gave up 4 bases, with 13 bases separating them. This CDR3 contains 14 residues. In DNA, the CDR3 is TGTGCCAGTAAGGGGTCGGACAATAATGAAAAACTGTTTTTT. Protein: CASKGSDNNEKLFF.

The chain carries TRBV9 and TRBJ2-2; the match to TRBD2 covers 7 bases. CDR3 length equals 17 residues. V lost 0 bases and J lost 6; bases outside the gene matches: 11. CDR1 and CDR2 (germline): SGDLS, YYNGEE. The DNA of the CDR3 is TGTGCCAGCAGCGTAGTGGGGGGGTCCTGGTTGCCCGGGGAGCTGTTTTTT. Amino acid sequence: CASSVVGGSWLPGELFF.

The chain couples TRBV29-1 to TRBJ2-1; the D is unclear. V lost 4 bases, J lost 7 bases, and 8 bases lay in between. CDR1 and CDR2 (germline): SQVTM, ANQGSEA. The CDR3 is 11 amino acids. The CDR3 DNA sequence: TGCAGCGTTGTAGGTGGGAATGAGCAGTTCTTC. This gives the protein CSVVGGNEQFF.

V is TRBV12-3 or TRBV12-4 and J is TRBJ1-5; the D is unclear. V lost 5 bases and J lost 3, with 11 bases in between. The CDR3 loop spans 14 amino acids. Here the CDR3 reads CASSTLGYNQPQHF. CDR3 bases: TGTGCCAGCAGTACCCTGGGGTACAATCAGCCCCAGCATTTT.

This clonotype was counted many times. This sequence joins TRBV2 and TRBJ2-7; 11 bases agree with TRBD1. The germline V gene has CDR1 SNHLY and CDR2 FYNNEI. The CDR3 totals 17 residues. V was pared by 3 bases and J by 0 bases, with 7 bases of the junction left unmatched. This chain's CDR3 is CASSEAPGQGASYEQYF. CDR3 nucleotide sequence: TGTGCCAGCAGTGAGGCCCCTGGACAGGGGGCCTCCTACGAGCAGTACTTC.

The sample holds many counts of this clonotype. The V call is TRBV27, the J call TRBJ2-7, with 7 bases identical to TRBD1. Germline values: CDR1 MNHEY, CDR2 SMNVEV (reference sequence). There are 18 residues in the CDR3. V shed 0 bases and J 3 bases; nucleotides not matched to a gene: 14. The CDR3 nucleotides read TGTGCCAGCAGTTTATCGATCAGGTCACAGGGGAAGATCTACGAGCAGTACTTC. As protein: CASSLSIRSQGKIYEQYF.

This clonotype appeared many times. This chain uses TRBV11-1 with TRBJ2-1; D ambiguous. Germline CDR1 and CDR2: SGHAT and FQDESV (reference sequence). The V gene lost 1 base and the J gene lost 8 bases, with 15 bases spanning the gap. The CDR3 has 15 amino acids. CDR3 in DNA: TGTGCCAGCAGCTTAGAGGGCCTCCCTGGCGATGAGCAGTTCTTC. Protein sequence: CASSLEGLPGDEQFF.

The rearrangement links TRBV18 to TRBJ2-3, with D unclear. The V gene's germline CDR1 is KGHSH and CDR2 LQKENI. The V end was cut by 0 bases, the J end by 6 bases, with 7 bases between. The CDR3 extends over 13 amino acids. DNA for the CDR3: TGTGCCAGCTCACCACCGTCGTCCGATACGCAGTATTTT. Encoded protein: CASSPPSSDTQYF.

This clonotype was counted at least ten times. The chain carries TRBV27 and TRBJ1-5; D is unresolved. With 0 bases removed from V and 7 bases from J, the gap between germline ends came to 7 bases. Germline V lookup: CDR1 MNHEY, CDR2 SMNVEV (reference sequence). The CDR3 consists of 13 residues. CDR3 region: CASSLSVKQPQHF. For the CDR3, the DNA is TGTGCCAGCAGTTTATCCGTCAAACAGCCCCAGCATTTT.

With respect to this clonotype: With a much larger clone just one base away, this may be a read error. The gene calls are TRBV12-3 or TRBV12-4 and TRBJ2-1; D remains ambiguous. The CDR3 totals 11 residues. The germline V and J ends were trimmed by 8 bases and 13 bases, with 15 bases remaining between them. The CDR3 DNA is TGTGCCAGCGCCTTAGGTTGGACCCAGTTCTTC. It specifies CASALGWTQFF.

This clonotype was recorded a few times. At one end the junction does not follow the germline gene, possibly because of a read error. The CDR3 loop reads CASSLSVQGNTGAFF. The CDR3 DNA sequence: TGTGCCAGCAGTTTGTCTGTTCAGGGGAACACTGGAGCTTTCTTT. The chain is built from TRBV12-3 or TRBV12-4 and TRBJ1-1; D is possibly TRBD1 (6 bases). The CDR3 length is 15 residues.

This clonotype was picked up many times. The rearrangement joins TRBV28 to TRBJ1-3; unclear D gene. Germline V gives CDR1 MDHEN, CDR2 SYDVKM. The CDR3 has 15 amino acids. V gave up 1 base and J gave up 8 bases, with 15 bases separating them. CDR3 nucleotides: TGTGCCAGCAGTTTATTGGGGAGTCTAGAGGACACCATATATTTT. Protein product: CASSLLGSLEDTIYF.

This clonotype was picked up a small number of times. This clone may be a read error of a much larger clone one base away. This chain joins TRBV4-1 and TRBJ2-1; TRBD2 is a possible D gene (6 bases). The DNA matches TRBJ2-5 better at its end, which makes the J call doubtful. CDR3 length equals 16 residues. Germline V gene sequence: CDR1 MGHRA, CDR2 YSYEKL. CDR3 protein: CASSQALVGGQETQYF. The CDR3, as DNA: TGCGCCAGCAGCCAAGCGCTAGTGGGGGGACAAGAGACCCAGTACTTC.

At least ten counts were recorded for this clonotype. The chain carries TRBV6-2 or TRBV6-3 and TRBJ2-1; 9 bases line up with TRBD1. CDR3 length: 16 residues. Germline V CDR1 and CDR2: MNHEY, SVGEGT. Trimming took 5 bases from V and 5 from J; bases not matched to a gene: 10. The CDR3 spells CASSTRTGARDNEQFF. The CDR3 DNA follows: TGTGCCAGCAGTACCCGGACAGGGGCAAGGGACAATGAGCAGTTCTTC.

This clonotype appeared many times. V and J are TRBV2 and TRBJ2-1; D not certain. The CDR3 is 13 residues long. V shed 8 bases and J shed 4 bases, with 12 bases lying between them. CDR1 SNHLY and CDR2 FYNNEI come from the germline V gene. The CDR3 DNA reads TGTGCCAGCTCTGTAGGCCGGTACAATGAGCAGTTCTTC. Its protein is CASSVGRYNEQFF.

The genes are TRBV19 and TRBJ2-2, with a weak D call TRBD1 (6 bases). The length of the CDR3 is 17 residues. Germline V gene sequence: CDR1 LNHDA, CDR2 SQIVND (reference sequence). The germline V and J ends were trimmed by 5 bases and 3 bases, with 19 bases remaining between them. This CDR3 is CASSSNGRQADTGELFF. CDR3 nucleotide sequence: TGTGCCAGTAGTTCGAACGGAAGACAGGCCGACACCGGGGAGCTGTTTTTT.

CDR3 nucleotides: TGCGCCAGCAGCCAACGCTCCGAGCAGGAGTTCTACAATGAGCAGTTCTTC. Translated, it gives CASSQRSEQEFYNEQFF. V is TRBV4-1 and J is TRBJ2-1; D uncertain. V shed 2 bases and J shed 3 bases, with 17 bases lying between them. CDR1 MGHRA and CDR2 YSYEKL come from the germline V gene. The CDR3 contains 17 residues.

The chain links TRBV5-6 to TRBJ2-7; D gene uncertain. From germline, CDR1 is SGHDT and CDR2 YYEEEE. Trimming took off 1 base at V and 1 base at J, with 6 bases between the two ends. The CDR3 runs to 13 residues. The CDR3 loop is CASSLSMSYEQYF. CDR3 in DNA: TGTGCCAGCAGCTTGTCTATGTCCTACGAGCAGTACTTC.

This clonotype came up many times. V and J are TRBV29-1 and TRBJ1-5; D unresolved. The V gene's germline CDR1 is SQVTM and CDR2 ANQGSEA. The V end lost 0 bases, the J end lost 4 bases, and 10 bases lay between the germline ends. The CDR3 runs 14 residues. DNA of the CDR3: TGCAGCGTTGAAGAAGGAGGGCATAATCAGCCCCAGCATTTT. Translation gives CSVEEGGHNQPQHF.

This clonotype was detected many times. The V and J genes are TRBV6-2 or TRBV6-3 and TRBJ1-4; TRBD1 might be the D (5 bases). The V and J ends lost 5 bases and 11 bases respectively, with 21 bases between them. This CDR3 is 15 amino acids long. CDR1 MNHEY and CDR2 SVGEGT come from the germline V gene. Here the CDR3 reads CASSDGGEVRGKLFF. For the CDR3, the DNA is TGTGCCAGCAGTGACGGAGGGGAGGTGCGGGGGAAACTGTTTTTT.

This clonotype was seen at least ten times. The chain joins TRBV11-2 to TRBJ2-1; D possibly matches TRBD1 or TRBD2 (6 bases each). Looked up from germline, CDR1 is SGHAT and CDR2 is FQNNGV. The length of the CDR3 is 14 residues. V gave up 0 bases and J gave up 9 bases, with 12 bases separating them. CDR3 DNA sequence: TGTGCCAGCAGCTTAGATAGGGGGGTAGGTGAGCAGTTCTTC. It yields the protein CASSLDRGVGEQFF.

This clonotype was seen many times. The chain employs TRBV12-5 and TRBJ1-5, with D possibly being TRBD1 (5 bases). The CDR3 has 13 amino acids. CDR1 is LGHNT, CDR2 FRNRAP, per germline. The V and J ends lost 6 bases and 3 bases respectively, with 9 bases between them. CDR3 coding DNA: TGTGCTAGTGGGACAGACCACAATCAGCCCCAGCATTTT. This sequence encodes CASGTDHNQPQHF. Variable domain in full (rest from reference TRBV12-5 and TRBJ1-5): DARVTQTPRHKVTEMGQEVTMRCQPILGHNTVFWYRQTMMQGLELLAYFRNRAPLDDSGMPKDRFSAEMPDATLATLKIQPSEPRDSAVYFCASGTDHNQPQHFGDGTRLSIL.

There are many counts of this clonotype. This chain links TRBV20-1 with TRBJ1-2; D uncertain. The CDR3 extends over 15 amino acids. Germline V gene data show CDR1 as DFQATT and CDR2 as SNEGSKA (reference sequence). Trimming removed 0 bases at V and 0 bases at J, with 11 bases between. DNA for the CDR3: TGCAGTGCTAGAGATGGCCGGGAAACTAACTATGGCTACACCTTC. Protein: CSARDGRETNYGYTF.

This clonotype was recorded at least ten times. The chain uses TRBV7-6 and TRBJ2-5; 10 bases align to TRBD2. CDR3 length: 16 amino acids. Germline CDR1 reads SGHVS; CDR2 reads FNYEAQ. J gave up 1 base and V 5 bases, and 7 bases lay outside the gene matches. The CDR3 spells CASSHRAGGLQETQYF. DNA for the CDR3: TGTGCCAGCAGCCACAGAGCGGGAGGGCTCCAAGAGACCCAGTACTTC.

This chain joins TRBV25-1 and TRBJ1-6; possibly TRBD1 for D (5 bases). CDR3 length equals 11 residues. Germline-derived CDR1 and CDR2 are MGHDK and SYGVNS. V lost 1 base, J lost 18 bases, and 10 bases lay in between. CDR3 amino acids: CASSEWGRTHF. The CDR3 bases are TGTGCCAGCAGTGAATGGGGCAGAACCCACTTT.

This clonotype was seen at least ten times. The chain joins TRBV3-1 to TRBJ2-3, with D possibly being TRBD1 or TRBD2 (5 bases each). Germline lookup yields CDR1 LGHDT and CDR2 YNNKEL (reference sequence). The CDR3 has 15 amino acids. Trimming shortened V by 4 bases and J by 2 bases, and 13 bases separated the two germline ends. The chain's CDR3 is CASSLGRINTDTQYF. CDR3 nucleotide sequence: TGTGCCAGCAGCCTGGGACGGATAAACACAGATACGCAGTATTTT.

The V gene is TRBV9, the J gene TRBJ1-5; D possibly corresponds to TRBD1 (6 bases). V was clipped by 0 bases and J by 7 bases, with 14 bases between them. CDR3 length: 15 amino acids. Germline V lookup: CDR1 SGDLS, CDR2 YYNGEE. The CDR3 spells CASSVAGAFGQPQHF. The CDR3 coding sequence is TGTGCCAGCAGCGTAGCAGGGGCGTTTGGGCAGCCCCAGCATTTT.